This TCR beta chain was retrieved from a study of shared T cell receptors in the human thymus listed by TCRdb under 2021. For the wider study: The study examined how the human thymus generates shared, self-reactive T-cell receptor alpha chains.

CDR1 MGHRA and CDR2 YSYEKL were looked up in the germline V gene. Taken from cysteine to phenylalanine, the CDR3 has 13 residues. Only CDR3 DNA is held: 39 bases, read in frame from base 1. V is trimmed back by 4 bases and J by 11 bases, and the junction contains 8 bases that no gene match accounts for. The method was the immunoSEQ multiplex PCR assay. TCRdb re-hosts the immuneACCESS table, in-frame sequences only. Its copies lack some clones; in the studies checked, an unresolved V gene accounts for under half of them, and the cause for the rest is not known. Present in this sample are some 700,000 clones, 88% of which were seen just once. The ten top clones hold around 0.01% of the sample. In this sample, this clone turned up once. No antigen is known for it. Base qualities are missing; no much larger clone stands one base away. The same sample was also studied in work on human thymus T cells. According to the second study: The donors were immunologically healthy infants in Finland who had open corrective cardiac surgery for congenital heart defects. The thymus tissue came from surgical resects taken out during corrective cardiac surgery. V and J gene segment usage appeared biased in both thymic and peripheral blood repertoires. The related research found that thymic TCR repertoires overlapped highly between unrelated individuals. The study used roughly eight infant thymus samples plus four related peripheral blood samples to characterize TCR alpha and beta repertoires. The cohort included six male and a couple of female infants, with donor ages spanning 7 to 244 days. Thymocytes were freed from the tissue by mechanical means and kept at -70 degrees C as pellets of roughly 9-34 million cells. Genomic DNA was extracted from frozen cell pellets with a QIAsymphony instrument. Using the immunoSEQ multiplex PCR assay, the TCRB and TCRAD loci were amplified from a standardized quantity of quality-controlled genomic DNA. The V(D)J region was spanned by amplicons of a length sufficient to cover the CDR3 and to identify V and J genes. Through the commercial immunoSEQ service, the amplicons were sequenced on an Illumina platform. Primer bias and sequencing errors were corrected using previously described methods, and TCRAD and TCRB definitions followed the IMGT database. Repertoires were analysed with immunoSEQ Analyzer 3.0 and VDJTools, covering basic statistics, V/J segment usage, diversity estimates, rarefaction and pairwise overlap. Diversity was estimated using the Chao1, ChaoE, Efron-Thisted, Shannon and inverse Simpson indices, and was also estimated on datasets down-sampled to the size of the smallest sample. Repertoire overlap used strict matching of CDR3 nucleotide sequence, V gene and J gene, with Jaccard-based multidimensional scaling clustering. Thymus samples yielded on average roughly 800,000 unique TCRB clonotypes, compared with 65,000 to 100,000 from blood samples.

This clonotype was obtained from a boy under two years old with a congenital heart defect. Donor details come from another sample of the same person, matched by shared clones. Input material: thymocytes. Recombination connected TRBV4-1 to TRBJ1-1; 9 junctional bases match TRBD1. CDR3 sequence: CASSPDRGSSAFF. The DNA reads TGCGCCAGCAGCCCTGACAGGGGGAGCTCCGCTTTCTTT.